What follows are 3 T cell receptor beta chains derived from one specimen sequenced in a study of blood T cell repertoires in COVID-19. TCRdb keeps only in-frame clones here, not all; method: immunoSEQ multiplex PCR. In the table there are around 100,000 clones, about 86% of which are singletons. The material sequenced was peripheral blood. Every receptor here comes from a human donor in a cohort sampled during active COVID-19.

The chain employs TRBV6-2 or TRBV6-3 and TRBJ2-3; D unresolved. Per germline, CDR1 MNHEY and CDR2 SVGEGT. This CDR3 is 15 amino acids long. V lost 6 bases and J 5 bases, leaving 18 bases between the germline ends. CDR3 nucleotides: TGTGCCAGCAGCAGCAGTGTGGCCGCGGTAGATACGCAGTATTTT. Translated: CASSSSVAAVDTQYF.

V and J are TRBV2 and TRBJ2-1; maybe TRBD2 (6 bases). CDR1 and CDR2 from the germline V gene are SNHLY and FYNNEI. The CDR3 length is 15 residues. Trimming stripped 3 bases from V and 6 bases from J, with 15 bases between. The CDR3 loop is CASSDRGSELNEQFF. For the CDR3, the DNA is TGTGCCAGCAGTGATCGGGGGAGTGAACTCAATGAGCAGTTCTTC.

The chain combines TRBV9 with TRBJ2-2, with D possibly TRBD1 on 6 matching bases. Germline V lookup: CDR1 SGDLS, CDR2 YYNGEE. This CDR3 is built from 16 residues. V was clipped by 0 bases and J by 1 base, with 10 bases between them. The CDR3 here is CASSVDGGQNTGELFF. The CDR3, as DNA: TGTGCCAGCAGCGTAGATGGGGGCCAGAACACCGGGGAGCTGTTTTTT.